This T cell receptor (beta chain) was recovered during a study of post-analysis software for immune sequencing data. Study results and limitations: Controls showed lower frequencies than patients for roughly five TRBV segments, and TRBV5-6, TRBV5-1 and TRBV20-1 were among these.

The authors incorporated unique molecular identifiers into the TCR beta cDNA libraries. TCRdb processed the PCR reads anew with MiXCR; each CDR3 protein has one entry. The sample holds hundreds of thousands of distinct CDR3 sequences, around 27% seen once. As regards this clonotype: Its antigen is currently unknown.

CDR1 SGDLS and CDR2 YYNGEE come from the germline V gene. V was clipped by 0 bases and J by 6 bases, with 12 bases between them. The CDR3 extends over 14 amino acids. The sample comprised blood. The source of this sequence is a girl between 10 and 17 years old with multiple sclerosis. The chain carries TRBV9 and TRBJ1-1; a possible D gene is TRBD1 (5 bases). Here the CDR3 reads CASSVGGGPAEAFF. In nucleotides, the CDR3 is TGTGCCAGCAGCGTAGGTGGGGGACCGGCTGAAGCTTTCTTT.